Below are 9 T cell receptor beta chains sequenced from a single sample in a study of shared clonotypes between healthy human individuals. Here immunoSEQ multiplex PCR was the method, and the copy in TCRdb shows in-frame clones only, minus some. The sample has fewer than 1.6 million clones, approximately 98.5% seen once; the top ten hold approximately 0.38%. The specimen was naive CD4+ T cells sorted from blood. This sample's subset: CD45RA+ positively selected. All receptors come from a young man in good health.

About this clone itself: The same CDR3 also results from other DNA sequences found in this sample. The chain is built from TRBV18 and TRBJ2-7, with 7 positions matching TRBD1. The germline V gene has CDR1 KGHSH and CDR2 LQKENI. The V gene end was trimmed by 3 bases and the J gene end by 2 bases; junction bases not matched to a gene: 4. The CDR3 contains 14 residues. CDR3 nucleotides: TGTGCCAGCTCACCCGGGACAGAAGCCTACGAGCAGTACTTC. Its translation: CASSPGTEAYEQYF. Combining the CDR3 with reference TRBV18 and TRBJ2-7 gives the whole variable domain NAGVMQNPRHLVRRRGQEARLRCSPMKGHSHVYWYRQLPEEGLKFMVYLQKENIIDESGMPKERFSAEFPKEGPSILRIQQVVRGDSAAYFCASSPGTEAYEQYFGPGTRLTVT.

The CDR3, as DNA: TGTGCCAGCAGTTACTCGAATCCTGTTGGACCTTACGAGCAGTACTTC. Protein sequence: CASSYSNPVGPYEQYF. This rearrangement joins TRBV6-5 to TRBJ2-7; D is undetermined. Per the germline V gene, CDR1 is MNHEY and CDR2 is SVGAGI. This CDR3 region has 16 residues. V lost 0 bases and J 4 bases, leaving 16 bases between the germline ends.

CDR3 coding DNA: TGTGCCAGCAGCTTAGGAACGAACTCCGCGGCGCAGTACTTC. This translates into CASSLGTNSAAQYF. The V call is TRBV7-6, the J call TRBJ2-7; D unresolved. The CDR3 runs 14 residues. From germline, CDR1 is SGHVS and CDR2 FNYEAQ. With 1 base removed from V and 9 bases from J, the gap between germline ends came to 16 bases.

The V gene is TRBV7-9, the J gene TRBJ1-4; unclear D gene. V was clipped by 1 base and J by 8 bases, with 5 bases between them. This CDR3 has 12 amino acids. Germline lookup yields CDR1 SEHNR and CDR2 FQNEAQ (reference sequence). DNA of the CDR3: TGTGCCAGCAGCTTAGGTCCCGAAAAACTGTTTTTT. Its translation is CASSLGPEKLFF.

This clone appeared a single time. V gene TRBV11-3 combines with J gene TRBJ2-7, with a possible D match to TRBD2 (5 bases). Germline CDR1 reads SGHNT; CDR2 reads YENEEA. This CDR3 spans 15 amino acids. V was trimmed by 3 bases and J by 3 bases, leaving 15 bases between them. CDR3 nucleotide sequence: TGTGCCAGCAGCTTCTCCCCCGGGATTCACTACGAGCAGTACTTC. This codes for CASSFSPGIHYEQYF.

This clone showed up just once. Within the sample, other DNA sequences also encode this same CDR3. The DNA for the CDR3 is TGTGCCAGCAGCTTATTAGAAGAGACCCAGTACTTC. It is translated as CASSLLEETQYF. The chain recombines TRBV7-6 with TRBJ2-5; D not resolved. Trimming shortened V by 2 bases and J by 3 bases, and 4 bases separated the two germline ends. The CDR3 covers 12 residues. Germline lookup yields CDR1 SGHVS and CDR2 FNYEAQ.

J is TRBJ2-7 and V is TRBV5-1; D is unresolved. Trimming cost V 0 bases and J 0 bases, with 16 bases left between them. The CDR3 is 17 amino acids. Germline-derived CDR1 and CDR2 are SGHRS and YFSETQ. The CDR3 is CASSLDMRTESSYEQYF. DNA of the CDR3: TGCGCCAGCAGCTTGGATATGCGGACCGAGAGCTCCTACGAGCAGTACTTC. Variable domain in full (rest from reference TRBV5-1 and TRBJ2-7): KAGVTQTPRYLIKTRGQQVTLSCSPISGHRSVSWYQQTPGQGLQFLFEYFSETQRNKGNFPGRFSGRQFSNSRSEMNVSTLELGDSALYLCASSLDMRTESSYEQYFGPGTRLTVT.

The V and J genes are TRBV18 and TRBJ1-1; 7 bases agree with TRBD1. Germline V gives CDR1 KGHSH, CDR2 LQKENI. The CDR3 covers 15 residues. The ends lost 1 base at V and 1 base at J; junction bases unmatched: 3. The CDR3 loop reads CASSPRRTGNTEAFF. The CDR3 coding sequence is TGTGCCAGCTCACCACGGAGGACAGGGAACACTGAAGCTTTCTTT. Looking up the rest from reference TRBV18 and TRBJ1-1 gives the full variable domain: NAGVMQNPRHLVRRRGQEARLRCSPMKGHSHVYWYRQLPEEGLKFMVYLQKENIIDESGMPKERFSAEFPKEGPSILRIQQVVRGDSAAYFCASSPRRTGNTEAFFGQGTRLTVV.

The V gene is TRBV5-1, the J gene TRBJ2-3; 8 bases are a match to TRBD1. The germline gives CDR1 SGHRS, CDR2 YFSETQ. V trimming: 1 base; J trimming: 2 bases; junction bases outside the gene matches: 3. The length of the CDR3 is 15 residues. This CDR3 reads CASSLWTGNTDTQYF. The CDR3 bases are TGCGCCAGCAGCTTGTGGACAGGGAACACAGATACGCAGTATTTT.